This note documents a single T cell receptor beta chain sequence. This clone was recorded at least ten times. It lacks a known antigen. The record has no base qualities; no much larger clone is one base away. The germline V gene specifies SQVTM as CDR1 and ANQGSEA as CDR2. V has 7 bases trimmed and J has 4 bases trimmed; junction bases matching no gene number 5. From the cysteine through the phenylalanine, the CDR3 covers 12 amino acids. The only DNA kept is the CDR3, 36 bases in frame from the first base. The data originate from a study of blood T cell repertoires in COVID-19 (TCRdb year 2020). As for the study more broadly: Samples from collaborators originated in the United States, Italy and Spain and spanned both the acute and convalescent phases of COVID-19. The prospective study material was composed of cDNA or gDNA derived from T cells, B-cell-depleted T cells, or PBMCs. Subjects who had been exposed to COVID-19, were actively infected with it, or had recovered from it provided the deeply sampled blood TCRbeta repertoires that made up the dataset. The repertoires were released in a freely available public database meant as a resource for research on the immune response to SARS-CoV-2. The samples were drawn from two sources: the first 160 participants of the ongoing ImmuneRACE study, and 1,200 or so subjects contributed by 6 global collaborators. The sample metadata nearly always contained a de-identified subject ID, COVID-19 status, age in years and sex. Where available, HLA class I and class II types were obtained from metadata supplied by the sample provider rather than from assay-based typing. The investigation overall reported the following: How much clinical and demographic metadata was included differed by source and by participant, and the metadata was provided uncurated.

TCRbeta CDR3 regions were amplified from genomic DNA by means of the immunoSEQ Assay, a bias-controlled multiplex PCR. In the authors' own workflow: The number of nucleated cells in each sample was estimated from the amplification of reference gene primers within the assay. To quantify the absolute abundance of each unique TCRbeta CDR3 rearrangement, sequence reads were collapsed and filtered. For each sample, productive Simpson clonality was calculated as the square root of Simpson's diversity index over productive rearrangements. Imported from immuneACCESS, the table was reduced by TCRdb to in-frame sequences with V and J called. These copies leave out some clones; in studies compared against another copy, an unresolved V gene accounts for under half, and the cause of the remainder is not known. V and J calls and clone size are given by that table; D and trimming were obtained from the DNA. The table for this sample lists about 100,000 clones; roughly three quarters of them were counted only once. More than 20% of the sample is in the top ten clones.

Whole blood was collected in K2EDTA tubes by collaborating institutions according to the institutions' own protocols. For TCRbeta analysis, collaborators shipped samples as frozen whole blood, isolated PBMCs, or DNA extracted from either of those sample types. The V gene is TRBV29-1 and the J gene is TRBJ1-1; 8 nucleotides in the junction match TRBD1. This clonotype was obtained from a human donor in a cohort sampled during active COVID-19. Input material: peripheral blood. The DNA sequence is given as TGCAGCGCCCGGACAGGGCGCACTGAAGCTTTCTTT. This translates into CSARTGRTEAFF. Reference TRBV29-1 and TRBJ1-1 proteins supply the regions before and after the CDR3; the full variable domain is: SAVISQKPSRDICQRGTSLTIQCQVDSQVTMMFWYRQQPGQSLTLIATANQGSEATYESGFVIDKFPISRPNLTFSTLTVSNMSPEDSSIYLCSARTGRTEAFFGQGTRLTVV.